The entry below gives a single TCR beta chain sequence along with its context. This entry is derived from a study of identifying expanded T cells in peripheral blood. TCRdb keeps only in-frame clones here, not all; method: immunoSEQ multiplex PCR. The sample includes tens of thousands of clones, roughly 88% seen only once; the top ten take approximately 4%. The germline gives CDR1 SGHNT, CDR2 YYREEE (reference sequence). CDR3 length equals 15 residues. V was pared by 4 bases and J by 2 bases, with 8 bases of the junction left unmatched. Material for sequencing was blood. The chain combines TRBV5-4 with TRBJ2-7; TRBD1 agrees at 8 bases. This TCR was sampled from a person aged 18 to 70 in good health. The CDR3 region has the DNA TGTGCCAGCAGCCCTGGACAGGGAATCACCTACGAGCAGTACTTC. This gives the protein CASSPGQGITYEQYF.